The TCR beta chain under discussion was sequenced for a study of cytomegalovirus exposure and HLA in healthy donors. The length of the CDR3 is 14 residues. The germline CDR1 and CDR2 sequences are SGHDT and YYEEEE. V shed 0 bases and J 8 bases; nucleotides not matched to a gene: 3. Donors in the study were healthy people who gave bone marrow. Broader study findings: Reports indicate that TCR beta sequences accurately predicted the HLA-A and HLA-B alleles of most subjects. DRB1 had the most TCR associations and HLA-C the fewest, a later analysis found, with rates varying by HLA locus. When a later analysis compared HLA-associated TCR beta chains with equally common others, the HLA-associated chains turned out to be more clonally expanded and to have lower generation probabilities.

Amplification used 60 Vbeta primers and 13 Jbeta primers. Libraries were prepared by immunoSEQ multiplex PCR; TCRdb keeps only in-frame clonotypes and omits some of them. The sample consists of about 200,000 clones, 75% to 85% of them appearing once. About this clone itself: Its antigen is not known.

This receptor was identified in a girl aged 5-17 years in good health and CMV-seronegative. V and J are TRBV5-6 and TRBJ2-1, with 9 bases identical to TRBD1. Sequenced: PBMCs. CDR3 region: CASSLGDRVHEQFF. CDR3 sequence (DNA): TGTGCCAGCAGCTTGGGGGACAGGGTCCATGAGCAGTTCTTC.